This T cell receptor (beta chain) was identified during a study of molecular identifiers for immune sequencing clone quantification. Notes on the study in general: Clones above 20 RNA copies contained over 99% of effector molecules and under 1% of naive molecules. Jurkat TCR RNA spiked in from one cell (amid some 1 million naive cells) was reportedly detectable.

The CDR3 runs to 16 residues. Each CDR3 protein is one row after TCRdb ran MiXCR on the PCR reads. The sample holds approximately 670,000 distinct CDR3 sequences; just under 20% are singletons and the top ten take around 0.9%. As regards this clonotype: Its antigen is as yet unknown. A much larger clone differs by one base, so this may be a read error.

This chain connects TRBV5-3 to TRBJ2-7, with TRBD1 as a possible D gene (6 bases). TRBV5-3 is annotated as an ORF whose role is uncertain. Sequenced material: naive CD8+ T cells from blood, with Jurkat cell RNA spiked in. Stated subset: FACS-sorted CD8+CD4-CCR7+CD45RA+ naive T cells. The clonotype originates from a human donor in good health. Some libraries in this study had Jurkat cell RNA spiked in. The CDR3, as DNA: TGTGCCAGCAGCTTTATAACAGGGCTATCTGAGCGCGAGCAGTACTTC. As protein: CASSFITGLSEREQYF.